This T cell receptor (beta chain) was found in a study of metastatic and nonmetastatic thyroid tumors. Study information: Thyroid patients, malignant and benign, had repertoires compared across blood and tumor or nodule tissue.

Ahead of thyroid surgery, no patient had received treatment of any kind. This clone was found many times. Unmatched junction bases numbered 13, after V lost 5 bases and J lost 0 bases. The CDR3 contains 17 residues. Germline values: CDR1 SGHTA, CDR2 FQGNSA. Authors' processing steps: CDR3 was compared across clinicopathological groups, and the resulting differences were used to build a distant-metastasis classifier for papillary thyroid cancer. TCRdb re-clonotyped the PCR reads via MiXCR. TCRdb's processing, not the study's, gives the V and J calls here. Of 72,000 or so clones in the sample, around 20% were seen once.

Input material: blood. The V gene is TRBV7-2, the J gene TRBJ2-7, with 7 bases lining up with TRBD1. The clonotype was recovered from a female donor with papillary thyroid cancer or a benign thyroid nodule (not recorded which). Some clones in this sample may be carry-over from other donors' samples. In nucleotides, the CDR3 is TGTGCCAGCAGCCCTAGAGGGGACAGCCGAAGCTCCTACGAGCAGTACTTC. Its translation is CASSPRGDSRSSYEQYF. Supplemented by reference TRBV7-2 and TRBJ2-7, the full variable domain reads GAGVSQSPSNKVTEKGKDVELRCDPISGHTALYWYRQSLGQGLEFLIYFQGNSAPDKSGLPSDRFSAERTGGSVSTLTIQRTQQEDSAVYLCASSPRGDSRSSYEQYFGPGTRLTVT.